This T cell receptor (beta chain) emerged from a study of shared clonotypes between healthy human individuals. Naive CD8 isolation took CD45RO-negative cells positively selected for CCR7 and excluded terminally differentiated effector memory CD45RA+ cells. Some clones are missing from TCRdb's copy, which holds only in-frame ones; the method was immunoSEQ multiplex PCR. The profile shows approximately 810,000 clones, 80% to 95% of them singletons. The V gene lost 6 bases and the J gene lost 0 bases, with 12 bases spanning the gap. This CDR3 comprises 13 residues. Germline V gene sequence: CDR1 SQVTM, CDR2 ANQGSEA.

This TCR came from a man aged 30-40 years in good health. Sequencing was performed on naive CD8+ T cells sorted from blood. The chain employs TRBV29-1 and TRBJ2-7; D unclear. The CDR3 spells CSVTPPSSYEQYF. DNA of the CDR3: TGCAGCGTGACCCCCCCCAGCTCCTACGAGCAGTACTTC.